This T cell receptor beta chain derives from a study of identifying expanded T cells in peripheral blood. Germline CDR1 is LNHDA and CDR2 is SQIVND (reference sequence). Trimming pared 3 bases from V and 1 base from J, leaving 14 bases between. This CDR3 is 16 amino acids long. Method: immunoSEQ multiplex PCR; TCRdb's copy keeps in-frame clones and lacks some. The repertoire has approximately 85,000 clones, approximately 84% of them found once; the top ten carry more than 15%. On this clone itself: What it binds is not known.

Findings and caveats of the study: Differentially abundant clones: roughly 1.2 between replicates, about 15 at two to three weeks, under 25 at four. Across healthy donors, higher total template counts meant significantly greater approximately two-week count variance.

Healthy donors had no documented immune events, such as infections, while sampled. This sequence was found in a person aged 18-70 years in good health. Sequences were obtained from blood. The chain carries TRBV19 and TRBJ2-3, with D possibly TRBD2 on 5 matching bases. CDR3 sequence (DNA): TGTGCCAGTAGTATGGTACGAGGGCGAGGCACAGATACGCAGTATTTT. Residues: CASSMVRGRGTDTQYF. Together with reference TRBV19 and TRBJ2-3, the CDR3 gives the full variable domain: DGGITQSPKYLFRKEGQNVTLSCEQNLNHDAMYWYRQDPGQGLRLIYYSQIVNDFQKGDIAEGYSVSREKKESFPLTVTSAQKNPTAFYLCASSMVRGRGTDTQYFGPGTRLTVL.